A selection of T cell receptor beta chains follows, all from one sample in a study of cytomegalovirus exposure and HLA in healthy donors. TCRdb's copy holds only in-frame clones and misses some; the assay was immunoSEQ multiplex PCR. The table lists some 110,000 clones, roughly 66% of them singletons, with approximately 1.4% in the top ten. The sequenced material came from PBMCs. These receptors were taken from a man aged 18 to 35 in good health and CMV-seronegative. Each CDR3 is given with its conserved first and last residue. The D gene is left open where the match is weak. Size tells how often a clone was seen (once, few, many) or the class of an expanded clone, and some rows leave it out.

clone size: -
D gene: -
J gene: TRBJ2-2
V gene: TRBV28
CDR3 DNA: TGTGCCAGCAAATGGGGCGGAAATTTTAACGGGGAGCTGTTTTTT
CDR3 protein: CASKWGGNFNGELFF

clone size: -
D gene: TRBD2
J gene: TRBJ2-7
V gene: TRBV15
CDR3 DNA: TGTGCCACCAGCAGAGCATCAGCGGGGGGTGGATACGAGCAGTACTTC
CDR3 protein: CATSRASAGGGYEQYF

clone size: -
D gene: -
J gene: TRBJ1-1
V gene: TRBV6-5
CDR3 DNA: TGTGCCAGCAGAATACAGGAGAACACTGAAGCTTTCTTT
CDR3 protein: CASRIQENTEAFF

clone size: -
D gene: TRBD1
J gene: TRBJ1-5
V gene: TRBV28
CDR3 DNA: TGTGCCAGCAGTTTCAGGGCAGGGGGACAGCCCCAGCATTTT
CDR3 protein: CASSFRAGGQPQHF

clone size: -
D gene: -
J gene: TRBJ2-7
V gene: TRBV7-2
CDR3 DNA: TGTGCCAGCAGCTTAGCGCGGTATTCCTACGAGCAGTACTTC
CDR3 protein: CASSLARYSYEQYF

clone size: once
D gene: TRBD2
J gene: TRBJ2-2
V gene: TRBV6-1
CDR3 DNA: TGTGCCAGCGCGGGGGGTTCTAACACCGGGGAGCTGTTTTTT
CDR3 protein: CASAGGSNTGELFF

clone size: -
D gene: -
J gene: TRBJ1-2
V gene: TRBV27
CDR3 DNA: TGTGCCAGCAGTCTCTCCCCCACAGGCAACTATGGCTACACCTTC
CDR3 protein: CASSLSPTGNYGYTF

clone size: -
D gene: -
J gene: TRBJ1-5
V gene: TRBV15
CDR3 DNA: TGTGCCACCAGCAGAGCAGATGGGCCCCAGCATTTT
CDR3 protein: CATSRADGPQHF

clone size: -
D gene: TRBD1
J gene: TRBJ2-1
V gene: TRBV4-1
CDR3 DNA: TGCGCCAGCAGATCGGTGGGGACAGGTAATGAGCAGTTCTTC
CDR3 protein: CASRSVGTGNEQFF

clone size: -
D gene: -
J gene: TRBJ2-7
V gene: TRBV28
CDR3 DNA: TGTGCCACCACAATTACGGGGGGCTTATACGAGCAGTACTTC
CDR3 protein: CATTITGGLYEQYF

clone size: -
D gene: -
J gene: TRBJ1-1
V gene: TRBV15
CDR3 DNA: TGTGCCACCAGCAGAGTCAGGACTTTGAACACTGAAGCTTTCTTT
CDR3 protein: CATSRVRTLNTEAFF

clone size: -
D gene: TRBD2
J gene: TRBJ2-7
V gene: TRBV19
CDR3 DNA: TGTGCCAGTAGTATCAGCGGGGGAGGACAAGAGCAGTACTTC
CDR3 protein: CASSISGGGQEQYF

clone size: -
D gene: TRBD2
J gene: TRBJ2-7
V gene: TRBV28
CDR3 DNA: TGTGCCAGCAGTTTAGGCGGGAGGGCCGGTGTCTACGAGCAGTACTTC
CDR3 protein: CASSLGGRAGVYEQYF

clone size: -
D gene: -
J gene: TRBJ2-3
V gene: TRBV2
CDR3 DNA: TGTGCCTCTCGCGGTGATACGCAGTATTTT
CDR3 protein: CASRGDTQYF

clone size: -
D gene: TRBD2
J gene: TRBJ2-3
V gene: TRBV6-1
CDR3 DNA: TGTGCCAGCATTTCGGCTAGCGGGAGGACAGATACGCAGTATTTT
CDR3 protein: CASISASGRTDTQYF

clone size: -
D gene: TRBD2
J gene: TRBJ2-1
V gene: TRBV27
CDR3 DNA: TGTGCCAGCGGGACCCTAGTAGCGGGAGCCCCGTTCTTC
CDR3 protein: CASGTLVAGAPFF

clone size: -
D gene: -
J gene: TRBJ2-7
V gene: TRBV5-4
CDR3 DNA: TGTGCCAGCAGCAACAGAGGGACACTTCTGGGGGAGCAGTACTTC
CDR3 protein: CASSNRGTLLGEQYF